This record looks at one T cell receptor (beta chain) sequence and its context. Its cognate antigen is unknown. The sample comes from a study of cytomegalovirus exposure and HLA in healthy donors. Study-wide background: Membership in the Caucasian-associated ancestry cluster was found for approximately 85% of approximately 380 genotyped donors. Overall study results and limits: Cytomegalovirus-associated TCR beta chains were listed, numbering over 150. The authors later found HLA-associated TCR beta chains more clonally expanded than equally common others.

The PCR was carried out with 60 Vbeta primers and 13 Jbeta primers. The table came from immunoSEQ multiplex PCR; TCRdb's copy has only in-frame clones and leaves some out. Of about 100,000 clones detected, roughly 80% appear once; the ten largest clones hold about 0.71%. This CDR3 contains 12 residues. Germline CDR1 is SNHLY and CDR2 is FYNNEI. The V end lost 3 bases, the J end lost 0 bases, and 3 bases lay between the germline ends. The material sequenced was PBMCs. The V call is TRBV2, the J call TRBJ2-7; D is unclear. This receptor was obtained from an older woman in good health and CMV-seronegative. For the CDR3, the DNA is TGTGCCAGCAGTGACGGCTCCTACGAGCAGTACTTC. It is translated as CASSDGSYEQYF.